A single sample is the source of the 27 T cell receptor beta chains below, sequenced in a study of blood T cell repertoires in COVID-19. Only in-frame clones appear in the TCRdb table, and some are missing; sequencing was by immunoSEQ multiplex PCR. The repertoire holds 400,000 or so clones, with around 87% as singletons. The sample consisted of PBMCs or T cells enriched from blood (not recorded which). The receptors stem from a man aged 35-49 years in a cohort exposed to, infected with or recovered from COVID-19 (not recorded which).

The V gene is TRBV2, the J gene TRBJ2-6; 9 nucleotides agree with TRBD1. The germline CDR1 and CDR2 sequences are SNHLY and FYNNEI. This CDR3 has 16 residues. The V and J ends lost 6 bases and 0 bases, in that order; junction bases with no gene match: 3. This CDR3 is CASRRDRVSGANVLTF. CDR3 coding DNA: TGTGCCAGCAGGCGGGACAGGGTCTCTGGGGCCAACGTCCTGACTTTC.

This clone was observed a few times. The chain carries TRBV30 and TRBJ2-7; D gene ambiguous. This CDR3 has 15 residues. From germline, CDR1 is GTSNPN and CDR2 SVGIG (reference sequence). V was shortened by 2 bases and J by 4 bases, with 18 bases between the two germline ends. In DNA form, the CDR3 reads TGTGCCTGGAGTTCCCTCGGAGTTTTCAAGTACGAGCAGTACTTC. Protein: CAWSSLGVFKYEQYF.

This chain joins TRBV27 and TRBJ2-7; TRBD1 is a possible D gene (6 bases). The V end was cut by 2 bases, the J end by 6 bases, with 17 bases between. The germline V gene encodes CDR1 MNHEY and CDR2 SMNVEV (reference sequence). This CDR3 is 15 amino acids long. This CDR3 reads CASSLGGQGRGEQYF. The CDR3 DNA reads TGTGCCAGCAGTTTAGGTGGCCAGGGGCGCGGCGAGCAGTACTTC.

The CDR3 here is CASSFAGTGDNEQFF. CDR3 coding DNA: TGCGCCAGCAGCTTCGCCGGGACAGGGGACAATGAGCAGTTCTTC. The V call is TRBV5-1, the J call TRBJ2-1; 10 nucleotides line up with TRBD1. This CDR3 has 15 residues. V shed 2 bases, J shed 5 bases, and the junction held 4 bases outside the gene matches. Germline CDR1 and CDR2: SGHRS and YFSETQ.

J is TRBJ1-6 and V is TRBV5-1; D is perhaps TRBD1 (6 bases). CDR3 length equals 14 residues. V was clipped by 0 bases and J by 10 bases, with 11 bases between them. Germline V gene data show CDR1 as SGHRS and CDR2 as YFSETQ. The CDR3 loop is CASSLDREGSPLHF. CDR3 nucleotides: TGCGCCAGCAGCTTGGACAGGGAGGGGTCACCCCTCCACTTT.

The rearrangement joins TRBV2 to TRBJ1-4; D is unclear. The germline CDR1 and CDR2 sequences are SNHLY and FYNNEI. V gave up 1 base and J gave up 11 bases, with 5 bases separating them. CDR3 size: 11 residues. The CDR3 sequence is CASSEDGKLFF. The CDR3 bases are TGTGCCAGCAGTGAAGACGGGAAACTGTTTTTT.

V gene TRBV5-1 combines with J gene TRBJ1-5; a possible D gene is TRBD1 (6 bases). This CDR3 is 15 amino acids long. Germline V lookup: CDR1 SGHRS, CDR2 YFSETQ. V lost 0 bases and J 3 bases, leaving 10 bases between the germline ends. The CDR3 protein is CASSLGDKDNQPQHF. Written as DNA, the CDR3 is TGCGCCAGCAGCTTGGGGGACAAGGACAATCAGCCCCAGCATTTT.

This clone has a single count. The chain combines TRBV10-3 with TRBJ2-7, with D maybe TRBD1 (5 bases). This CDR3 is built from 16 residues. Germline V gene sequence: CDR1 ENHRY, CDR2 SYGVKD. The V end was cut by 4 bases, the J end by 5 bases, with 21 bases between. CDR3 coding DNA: TGTGCCATCAGTGTGGTTCAGGGTTCTGGAGCGCACGAGCAGTACTTC. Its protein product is CAISVVQGSGAHEQYF.

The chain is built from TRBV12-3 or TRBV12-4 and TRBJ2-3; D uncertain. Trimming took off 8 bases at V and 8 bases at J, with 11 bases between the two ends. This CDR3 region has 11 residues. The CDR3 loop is CASGRHFTQYF. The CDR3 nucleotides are TGTGCCAGCGGTAGACACTTTACGCAGTATTTT.

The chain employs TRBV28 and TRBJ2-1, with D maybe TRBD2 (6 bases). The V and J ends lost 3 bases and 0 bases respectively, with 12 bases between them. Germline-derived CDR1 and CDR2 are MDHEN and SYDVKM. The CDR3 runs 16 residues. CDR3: CASSLGGISSYNEQFF. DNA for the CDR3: TGTGCCAGCAGTTTGGGCGGGATCAGCTCCTACAATGAGCAGTTCTTC.

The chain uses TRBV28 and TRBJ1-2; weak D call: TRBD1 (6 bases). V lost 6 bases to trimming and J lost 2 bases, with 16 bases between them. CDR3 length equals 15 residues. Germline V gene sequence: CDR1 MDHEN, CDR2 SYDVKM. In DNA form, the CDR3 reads TGTGCCAGCAGGGAACCAGGGGTAGGGAACTATGGCTACACCTTC. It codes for CASREPGVGNYGYTF.

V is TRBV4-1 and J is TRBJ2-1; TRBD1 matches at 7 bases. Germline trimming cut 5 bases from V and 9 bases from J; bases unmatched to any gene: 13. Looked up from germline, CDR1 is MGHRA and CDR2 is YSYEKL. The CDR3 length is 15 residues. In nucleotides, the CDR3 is TGCGCCAGCAGCAGAGGGGACAGTCTGGGTTCTGAGCAGTTCTTC. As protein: CASSRGDSLGSEQFF.

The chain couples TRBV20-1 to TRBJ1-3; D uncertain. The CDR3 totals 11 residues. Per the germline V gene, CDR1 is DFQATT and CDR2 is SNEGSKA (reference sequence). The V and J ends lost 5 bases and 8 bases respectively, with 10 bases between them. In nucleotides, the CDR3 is TGCAGTGCTCGACATGAATACACCATATATTTT. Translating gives CSARHEYTIYF.

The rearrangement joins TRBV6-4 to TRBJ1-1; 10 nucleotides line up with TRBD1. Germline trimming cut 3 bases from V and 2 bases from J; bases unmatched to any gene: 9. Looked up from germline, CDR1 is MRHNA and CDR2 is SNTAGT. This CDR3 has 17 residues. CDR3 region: CASSEGTGDVRNTEAFF. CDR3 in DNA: TGTGCCAGCAGTGAGGGGACAGGGGATGTAAGAAACACTGAAGCTTTCTTT.

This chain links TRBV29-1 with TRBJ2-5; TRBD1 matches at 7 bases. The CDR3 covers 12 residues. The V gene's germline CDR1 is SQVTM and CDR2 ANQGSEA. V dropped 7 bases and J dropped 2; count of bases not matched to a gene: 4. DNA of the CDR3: TGCAGCGCTAACAGGGGTCAAGAGACCCAGTACTTC. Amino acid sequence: CSANRGQETQYF.

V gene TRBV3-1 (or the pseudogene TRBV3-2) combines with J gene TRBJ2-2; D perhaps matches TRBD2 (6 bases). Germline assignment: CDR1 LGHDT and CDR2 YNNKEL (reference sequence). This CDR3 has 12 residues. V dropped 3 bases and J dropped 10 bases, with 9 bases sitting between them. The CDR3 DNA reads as TGTGCCAGCAGCCAGGACTACACGGAGCTGTTTTTT. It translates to CASSQDYTELFF.

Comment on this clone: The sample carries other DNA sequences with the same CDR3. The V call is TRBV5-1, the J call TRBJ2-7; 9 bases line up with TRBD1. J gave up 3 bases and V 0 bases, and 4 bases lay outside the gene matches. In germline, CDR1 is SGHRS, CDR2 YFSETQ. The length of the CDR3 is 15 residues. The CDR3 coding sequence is TGCGCCAGCAGCTTGGGGGGGACAGGGATCTACGAGCAGTACTTC. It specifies CASSLGGTGIYEQYF. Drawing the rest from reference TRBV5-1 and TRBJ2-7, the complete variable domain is KAGVTQTPRYLIKTRGQQVTLSCSPISGHRSVSWYQQTPGQGLQFLFEYFSETQRNKGNFPGRFSGRQFSNSRSEMNVSTLELGDSALYLCASSLGGTGIYEQYFGPGTRLTVT.

In DNA, the CDR3 is TGTGCCAGTAGTACCTCAGGGGTGATTAATTCACCCCTCCACTTT. Encoded protein: CASSTSGVINSPLHF. The chain recombines TRBV19 with TRBJ1-6; D perhaps matches TRBD1 (6 bases). Trimming took off 4 bases at V and 6 bases at J, with 13 bases between the two ends. The CDR3 is 15 amino acids. Germline CDR1 reads LNHDA; CDR2 reads SQIVND (reference sequence).

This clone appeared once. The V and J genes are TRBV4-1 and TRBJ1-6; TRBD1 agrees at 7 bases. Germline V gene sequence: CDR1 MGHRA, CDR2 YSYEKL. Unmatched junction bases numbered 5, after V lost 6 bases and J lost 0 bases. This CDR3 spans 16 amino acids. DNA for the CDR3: TGCGCCAGCAGGCCGGACAGGAACTCCTATAATTCACCCCTCCACTTT. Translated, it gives CASRPDRNSYNSPLHF.

CDR3 residues: CASSVHRVGETEAFF. DNA of the CDR3: TGTGCCAGCAGCGTGCACAGGGTTGGGGAAACTGAAGCTTTCTTT. The rearrangement uses TRBV7-8 and TRBJ1-1; a possible D gene is TRBD1 (6 bases). The V end lost 5 bases, the J end lost 5 bases, and 18 bases lay between the germline ends. Germline-derived CDR1 and CDR2 are SGHVS and FQNEAQ. CDR3 length: 15 residues.

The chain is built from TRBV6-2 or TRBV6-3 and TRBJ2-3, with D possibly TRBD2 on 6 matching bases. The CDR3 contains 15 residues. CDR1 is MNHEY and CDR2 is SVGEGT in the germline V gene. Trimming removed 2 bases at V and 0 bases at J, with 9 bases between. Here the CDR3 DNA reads TGTGCCAGCAGTTACGCGGGACTTAGCACAGATACGCAGTATTTT. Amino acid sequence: CASSYAGLSTDTQYF.

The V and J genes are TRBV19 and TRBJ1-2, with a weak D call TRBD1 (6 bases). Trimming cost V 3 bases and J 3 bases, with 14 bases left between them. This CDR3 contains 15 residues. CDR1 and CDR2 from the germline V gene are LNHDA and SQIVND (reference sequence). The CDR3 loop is CASSIGSTGYYGYTF. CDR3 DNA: TGTGCCAGTAGTATTGGCTCAACAGGGTACTATGGCTACACCTTC.

CDR3 sequence: CASSVASRGSNEQFF. Written as DNA, the CDR3 is TGTGCCAGCAGCGTAGCTTCCAGGGGCTCGAATGAGCAGTTCTTC. This sequence joins TRBV9 and TRBJ2-1; D may be TRBD1 (6 bases). Per germline, CDR1 SGDLS and CDR2 YYNGEE. The V and J ends lost 0 bases and 7 bases respectively, with 14 bases between them. This CDR3 region has 15 residues.

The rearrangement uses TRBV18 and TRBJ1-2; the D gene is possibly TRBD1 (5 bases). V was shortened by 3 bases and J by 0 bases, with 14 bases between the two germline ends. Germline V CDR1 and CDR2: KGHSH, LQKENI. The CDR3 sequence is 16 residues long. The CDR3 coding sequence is TGTGCCAGCTCACCCGGCGGGGACTTAGCTAACTATGGCTACACCTTC. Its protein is CASSPGGDLANYGYTF.

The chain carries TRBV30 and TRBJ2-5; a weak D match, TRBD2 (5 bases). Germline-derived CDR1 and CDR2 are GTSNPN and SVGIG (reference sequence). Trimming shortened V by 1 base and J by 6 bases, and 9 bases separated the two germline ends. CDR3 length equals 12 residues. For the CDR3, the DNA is TGTGCCTGGAGTGACGGGGAAAAGACCCAGTACTTC. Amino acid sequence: CAWSDGEKTQYF. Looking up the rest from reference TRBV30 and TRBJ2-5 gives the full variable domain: SQTIHQWPATLVQPVGSPLSLECTVEGTSNPNLYWYRQAAGRGLQLLFYSVGIGQISSEVPQNLSASRPQDRQFILSSKKLLLSDSGFYLCAWSDGEKTQYFGPGTRLLVL.

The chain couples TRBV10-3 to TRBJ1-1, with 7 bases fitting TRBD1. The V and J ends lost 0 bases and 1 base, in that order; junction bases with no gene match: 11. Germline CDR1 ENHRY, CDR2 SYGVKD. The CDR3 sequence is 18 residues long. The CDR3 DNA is TGTGCCATCAGTGAGTCCTACACGATCACAGGGGCGAACACTGAAGCTTTCTTT. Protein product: CAISESYTITGANTEAFF.

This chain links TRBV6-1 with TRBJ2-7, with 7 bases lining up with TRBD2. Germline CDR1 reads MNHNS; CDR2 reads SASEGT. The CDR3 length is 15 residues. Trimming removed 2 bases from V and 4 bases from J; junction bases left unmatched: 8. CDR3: CASSEMASGVYEQYF. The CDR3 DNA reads TGTGCCAGCAGTGAAATGGCTAGCGGAGTTTACGAGCAGTACTTC.